This TCR beta chain was captured in a study of Ad26.COV2.S vaccination and SARS-CoV-2 variants. Background on the study: Enrollment placed the donor in the COV1001 Ad26.COV2.S trial arm. Once, or twice with 56 days between doses, Ad26.COV2.S was given intramuscularly.

Study outcomes and limitations: Breadth of non-spike TCRs did not differ between vaccinees and placebo recipients.

For this clone: Antigen: not known.

CDR1 and CDR2 (germline): KGHSH, LQKENI. V lost 4 bases to trimming and J lost 0 bases, with 12 bases between them. This CDR3 region has 16 residues. The assay was immunoSEQ multiplex PCR, and TCRdb's table has in-frame clones only and misses some. This table has around 370,000 clones, more than 75% appearing once. Treatment in this sample: some 20 received Ad26.COV2.S at low or high dose, single or two shots; 5 received placebo; per-sample allocation not given. The study sampled participants on day 63 after the first vaccine or placebo injection. Built on an Ad26 vector, the vaccine expressed Wuhan-strain SARS-CoV-2 spike.

Sequenced here: peripheral blood, sampled in a trial of Ad26.COV2.S vaccine versus placebo. The source is a person aged 18-60 years who received the Ad26.COV2.S COVID-19 vaccine or a placebo. The V gene is TRBV18, the J gene TRBJ2-2; D gene unclear. This CDR3 reads CASSLQTNANTGELFF. CDR3 coding DNA: TGTGCCAGCTCACTTCAGACCAACGCGAACACCGGGGAGCTGTTTTTT.